This T cell receptor beta chain stems from a study of blood T cell repertoires in COVID-19. Looking at the study overall: Samples of COVID-19 (acute and convalescent) were obtained from the United States, Italy and Spain. The cDNA or gDNA used as material had been derived from T cells, B-cell-depleted T cells, or PBMCs.

The V gene's germline CDR1 is SGHNT and CDR2 YYREEE (reference sequence). The CDR3 length is 14 residues. Trimming took 0 bases from V and 2 from J, leaving 5 bases between them. This clone was recorded a few times. Original analysis: Estimation of nucleated cell counts relied on the amplification of reference gene primers. Clones were read by immunoSEQ multiplex PCR, and TCRdb kept only the in-frame ones, dropping some. V and J calls and clone size come straight from that table; D and trimming were deduced from the DNA. Altogether about 220,000 clones are present, roughly 80% being singletons, with the ten largest covering 2% to 2.5%.

The chain links TRBV5-4 to TRBJ1-4, with D hard to call. The clonotype was recovered from a woman aged 55 to 70 with acute or convalescent COVID-19. The sequencing input was peripheral blood. This CDR3 is CASSLGRTNEKLFF. CDR3 coding DNA: TGTGCCAGCAGCTTGGGTCGGACTAATGAAAAACTGTTTTTT.